This TCR beta chain was profiled in a study of T cells after yellow fever vaccination. Overall study findings and caveats: Post-booster repertoires again held most primary-vaccination clones (just under 97% CD4, roughly 90% CD8).

There are 12 residues in the CDR3. Germline CDR1 reads MNHEY; CDR2 reads SMNVEV (reference sequence). Trimming pared 8 bases from V and 4 bases from J, leaving 11 bases between. About this clonotype itself: Its antigen remains unknown.

Universal primer sites and UMIs were introduced during 5'RACE template-switching synthesis of TCR cDNA. TCRdb reprocessed the 5' RACE reads via MiXCR and lists one record per CDR3 protein. This table has 170,000 or so distinct CDR3 sequences, approximately 6.2% appearing once. The chain links TRBV27 to TRBJ1-2; D not resolved. This receptor was taken from a young man who received the YFV17D yellow fever vaccine. Sample: CD4+ T cells sorted from PBMCs, taken on the day of the first yellow fever vaccination. The CDR3 protein is CASAGRTYGYTF. CDR3 in DNA: TGTGCCAGCGCCGGACGGACCTATGGCTACACCTTC.